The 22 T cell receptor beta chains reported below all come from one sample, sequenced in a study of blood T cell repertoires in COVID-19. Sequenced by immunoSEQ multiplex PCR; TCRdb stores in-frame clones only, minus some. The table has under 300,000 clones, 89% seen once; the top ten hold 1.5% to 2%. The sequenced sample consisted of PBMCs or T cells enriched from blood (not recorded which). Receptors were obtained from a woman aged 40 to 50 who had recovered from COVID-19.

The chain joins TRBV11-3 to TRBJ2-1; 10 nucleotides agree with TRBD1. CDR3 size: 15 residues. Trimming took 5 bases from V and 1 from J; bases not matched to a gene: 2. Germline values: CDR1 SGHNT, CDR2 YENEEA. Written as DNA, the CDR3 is TGTGCCAGCAGCCAGGGACAGGGGTCCTACAATGAGCAGTTCTTC. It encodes CASSQGQGSYNEQFF.

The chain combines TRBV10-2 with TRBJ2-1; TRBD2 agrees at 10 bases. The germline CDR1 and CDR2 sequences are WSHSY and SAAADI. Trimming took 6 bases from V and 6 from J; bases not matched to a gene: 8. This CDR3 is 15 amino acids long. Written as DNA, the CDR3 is TGCGCCAGCAGGGAAGCTAGCGGGGGTCCCAATGAGCAGTTCTTC. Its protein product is CASREASGGPNEQFF.

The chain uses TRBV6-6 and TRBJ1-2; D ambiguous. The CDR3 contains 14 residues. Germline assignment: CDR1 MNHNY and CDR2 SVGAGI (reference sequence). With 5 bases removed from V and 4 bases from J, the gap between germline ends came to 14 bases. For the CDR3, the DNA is TGTGCCAGCAGTCCAGATCCCAACAGCTATGGCTACACCTTC. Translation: CASSPDPNSYGYTF.

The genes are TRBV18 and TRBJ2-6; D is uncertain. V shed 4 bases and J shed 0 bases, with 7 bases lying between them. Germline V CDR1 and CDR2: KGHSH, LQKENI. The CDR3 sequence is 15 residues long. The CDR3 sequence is CASSLPSSGANVLTF. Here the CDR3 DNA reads TGTGCCAGCTCACTACCCAGCTCTGGGGCCAACGTCCTGACTTTC.

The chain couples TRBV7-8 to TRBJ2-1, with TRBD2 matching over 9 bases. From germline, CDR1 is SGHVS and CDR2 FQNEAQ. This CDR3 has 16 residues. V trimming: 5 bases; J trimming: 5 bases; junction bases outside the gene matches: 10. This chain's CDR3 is CASSARLAALDNEQFF. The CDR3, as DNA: TGTGCCAGCAGCGCCCGACTAGCGGCCTTGGACAATGAGCAGTTCTTC.

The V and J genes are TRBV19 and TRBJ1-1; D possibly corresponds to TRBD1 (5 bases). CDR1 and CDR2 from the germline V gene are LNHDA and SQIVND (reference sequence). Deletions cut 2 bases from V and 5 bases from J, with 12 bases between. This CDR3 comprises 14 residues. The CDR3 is CASSISGIGTEAFF. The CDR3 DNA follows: TGTGCCAGTAGTATATCAGGGATTGGGACTGAAGCTTTCTTT.

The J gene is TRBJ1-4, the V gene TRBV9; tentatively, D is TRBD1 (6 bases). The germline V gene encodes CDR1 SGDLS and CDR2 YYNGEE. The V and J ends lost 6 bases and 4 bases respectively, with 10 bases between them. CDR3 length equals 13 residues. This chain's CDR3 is CASTRGLNEKLFF. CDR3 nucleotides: TGTGCCAGCACCAGGGGTCTTAATGAAAAACTGTTTTTT.

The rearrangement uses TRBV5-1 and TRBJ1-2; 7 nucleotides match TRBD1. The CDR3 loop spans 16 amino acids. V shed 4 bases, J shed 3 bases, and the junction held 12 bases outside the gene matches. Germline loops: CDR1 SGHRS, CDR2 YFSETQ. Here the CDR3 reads CASSPRQGTGDYGYTF. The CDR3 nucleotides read TGCGCCAGCAGCCCCCGACAGGGTACGGGTGACTATGGCTACACCTTC.

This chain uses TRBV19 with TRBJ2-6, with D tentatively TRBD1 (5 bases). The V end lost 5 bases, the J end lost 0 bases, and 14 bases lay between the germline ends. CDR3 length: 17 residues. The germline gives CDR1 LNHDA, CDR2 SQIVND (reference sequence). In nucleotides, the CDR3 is TGTGCCAGTAGTCCTGACAGTTTCTACTCTGGGGCCAACGTCCTGACTTTC. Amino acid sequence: CASSPDSFYSGANVLTF.

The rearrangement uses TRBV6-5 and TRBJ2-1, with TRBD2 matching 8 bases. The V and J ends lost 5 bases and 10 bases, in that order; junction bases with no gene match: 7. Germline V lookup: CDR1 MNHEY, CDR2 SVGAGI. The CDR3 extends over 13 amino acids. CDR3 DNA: TGTGCCAGCAGTATCACCTTAGCGGGGGAGCAGTTCTTC. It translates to CASSITLAGEQFF.

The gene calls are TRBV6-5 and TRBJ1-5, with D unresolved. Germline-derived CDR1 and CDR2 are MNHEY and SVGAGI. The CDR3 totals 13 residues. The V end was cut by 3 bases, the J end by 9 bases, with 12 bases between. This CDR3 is CASSYGAVGPQHF. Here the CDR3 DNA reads TGTGCCAGCAGTTATGGAGCAGTGGGGCCCCAGCATTTT.

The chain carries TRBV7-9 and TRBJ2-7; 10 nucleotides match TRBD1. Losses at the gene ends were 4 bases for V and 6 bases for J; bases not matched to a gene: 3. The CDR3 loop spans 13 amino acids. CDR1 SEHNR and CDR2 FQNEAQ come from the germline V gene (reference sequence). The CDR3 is CASSSGTGAEQYF. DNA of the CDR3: TGTGCCAGCAGCTCCGGGACAGGGGCCGAGCAGTACTTC.

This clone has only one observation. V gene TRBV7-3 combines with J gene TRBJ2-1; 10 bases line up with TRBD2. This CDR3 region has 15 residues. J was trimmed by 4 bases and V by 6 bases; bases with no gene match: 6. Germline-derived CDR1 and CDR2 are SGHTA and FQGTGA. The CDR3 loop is CASSSSGGTYNEQFF. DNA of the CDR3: TGTGCCAGCAGTTCTAGCGGGGGCACTTACAATGAGCAGTTCTTC. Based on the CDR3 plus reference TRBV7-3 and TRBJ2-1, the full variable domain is GAGVSQTPSNKVTEKGKYVELRCDPISGHTALYWYRQSLGQGPEFLIYFQGTGAADDSGLPNDRFFAVRPEGSVSTLKIQRTERGDSAVYLCASSSSGGTYNEQFFGPGTRLTVL.

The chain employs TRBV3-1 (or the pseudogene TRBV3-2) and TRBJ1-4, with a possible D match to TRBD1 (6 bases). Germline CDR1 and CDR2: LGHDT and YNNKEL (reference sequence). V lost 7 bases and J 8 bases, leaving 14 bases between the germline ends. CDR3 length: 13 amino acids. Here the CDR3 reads CASTNRASEKLFF. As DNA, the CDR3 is TGTGCCAGCACTAACAGGGCCAGCGAAAAACTGTTTTTT.

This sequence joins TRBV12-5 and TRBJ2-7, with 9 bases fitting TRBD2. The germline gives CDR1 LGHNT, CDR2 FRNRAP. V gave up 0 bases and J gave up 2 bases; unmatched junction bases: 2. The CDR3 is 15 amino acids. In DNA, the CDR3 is TGTGCTAGTGGTTTGGTCGGCGGGGGGGCCTACGAGCAGTACTTC. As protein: CASGLVGGGAYEQYF. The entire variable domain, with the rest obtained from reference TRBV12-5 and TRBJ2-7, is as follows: DARVTQTPRHKVTEMGQEVTMRCQPILGHNTVFWYRQTMMQGLELLAYFRNRAPLDDSGMPKDRFSAEMPDATLATLKIQPSEPRDSAVYFCASGLVGGGAYEQYFGPGTRLTVT.

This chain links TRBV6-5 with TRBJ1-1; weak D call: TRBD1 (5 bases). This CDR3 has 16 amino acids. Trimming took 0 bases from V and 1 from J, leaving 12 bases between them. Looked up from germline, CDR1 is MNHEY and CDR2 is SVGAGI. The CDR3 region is CASSYSIYRRNTEAFF. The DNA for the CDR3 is TGTGCCAGCAGTTACTCGATCTACAGGCGGAACACTGAAGCTTTCTTT.

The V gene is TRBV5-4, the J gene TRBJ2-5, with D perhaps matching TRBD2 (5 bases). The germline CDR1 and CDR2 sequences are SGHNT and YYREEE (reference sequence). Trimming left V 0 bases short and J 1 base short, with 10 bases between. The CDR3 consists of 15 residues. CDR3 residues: CASSLAVASQETQYF. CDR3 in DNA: TGTGCCAGCAGCTTGGCGGTAGCGTCCCAAGAGACCCAGTACTTC. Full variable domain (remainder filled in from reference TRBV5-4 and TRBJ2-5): ETGVTQSPTHLIKTRGQQVTLRCSSQSGHNTVSWYQQALGQGPQFIFQYYREEENGRGNFPPRFSGLQFPNYSSELNVNALELDDSALYLCASSLAVASQETQYFGPGTRLLVL.

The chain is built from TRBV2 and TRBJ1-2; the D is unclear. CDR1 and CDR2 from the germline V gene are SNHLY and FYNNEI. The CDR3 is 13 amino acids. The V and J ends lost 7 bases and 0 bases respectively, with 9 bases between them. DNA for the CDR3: TGTGCCAGCACTTACCACTCTAACTATGGCTACACCTTC. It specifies CASTYHSNYGYTF.

CDR3 bases: TGTGCCAGTAGTATAAAAGGACCCGGCCTAGCGGGGGCAGATACGCAGTATTTT. Protein sequence: CASSIKGPGLAGADTQYF. The J gene is TRBJ2-3, the V gene TRBV19; 10 positions agree with TRBD2. Germline trimming cut 2 bases from V and 4 bases from J; bases unmatched to any gene: 12. Germline-derived CDR1 and CDR2 are LNHDA and SQIVND (reference sequence). The CDR3 has 18 residues.

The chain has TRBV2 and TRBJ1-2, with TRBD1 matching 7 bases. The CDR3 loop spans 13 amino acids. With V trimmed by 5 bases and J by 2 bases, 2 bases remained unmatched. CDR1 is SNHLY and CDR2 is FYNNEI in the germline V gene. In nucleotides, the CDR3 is TGTGCCAGCAGTACAGGGGCGAACTATGGCTACACCTTC. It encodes CASSTGANYGYTF.

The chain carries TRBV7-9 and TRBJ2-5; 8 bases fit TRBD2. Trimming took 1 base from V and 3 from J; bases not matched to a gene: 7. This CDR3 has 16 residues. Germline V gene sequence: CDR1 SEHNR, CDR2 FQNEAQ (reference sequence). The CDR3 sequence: CASSLDLGLGEETQYF. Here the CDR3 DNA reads TGTGCCAGCAGCTTAGATTTGGGACTAGGGGAAGAGACCCAGTACTTC.

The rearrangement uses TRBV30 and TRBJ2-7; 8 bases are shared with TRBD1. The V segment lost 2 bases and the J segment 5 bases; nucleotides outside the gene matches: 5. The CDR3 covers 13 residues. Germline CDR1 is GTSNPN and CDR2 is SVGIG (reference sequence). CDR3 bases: TGTGCCTGGAGTCCCAGGGGGCGAAACGAGCAGTACTTC. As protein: CAWSPRGRNEQYF.